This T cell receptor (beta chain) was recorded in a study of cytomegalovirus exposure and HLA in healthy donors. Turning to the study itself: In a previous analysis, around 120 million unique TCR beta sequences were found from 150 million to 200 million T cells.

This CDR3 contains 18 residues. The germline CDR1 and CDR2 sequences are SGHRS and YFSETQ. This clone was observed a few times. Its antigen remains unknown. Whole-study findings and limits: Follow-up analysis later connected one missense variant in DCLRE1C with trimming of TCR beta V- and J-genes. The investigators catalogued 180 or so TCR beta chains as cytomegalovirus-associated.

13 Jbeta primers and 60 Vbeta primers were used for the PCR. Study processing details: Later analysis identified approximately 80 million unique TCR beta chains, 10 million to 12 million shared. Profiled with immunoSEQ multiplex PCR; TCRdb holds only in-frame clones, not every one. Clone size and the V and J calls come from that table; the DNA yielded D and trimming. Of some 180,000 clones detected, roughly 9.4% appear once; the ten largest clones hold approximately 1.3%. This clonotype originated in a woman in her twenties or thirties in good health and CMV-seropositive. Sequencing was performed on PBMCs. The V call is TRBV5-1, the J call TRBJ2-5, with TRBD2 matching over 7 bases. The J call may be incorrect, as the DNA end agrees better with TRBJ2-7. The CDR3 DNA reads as TGCGCCAGCAGCTTGGTCCCGAGGCGTGGCGGGGGTTCCTACGAGCAGTACTTC. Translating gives CASSLVPRRGGGSYEQYF.